Listed here is a single T cell receptor beta chain. This record comes from a study of blood T cell repertoires in COVID-19. Turning to the study itself: COVID-19 samples from acute and convalescent phases originated in the United States, Italy and Spain.

Profiled with immunoSEQ multiplex PCR; TCRdb holds only in-frame clones, not every one. The sample lists just over 350,000 clones; roughly 87% were seen once. Germline V gene lookup returns CDR1 LNHDA and CDR2 SQIVND (reference sequence). Unmatched junction bases numbered 16, after V lost 6 bases and J lost 10 bases. The CDR3 covers 16 residues. The cohort comprised adults aged 18 to 89 years residing in around 25 US areas. Clinical history reported by participants formed the basis on which cohorts were assigned. Resolution of symptoms, clearance, or two negative PCRs was present in recovered Cohort 3 donors.

The sequence derives from a woman aged 25 to 45 who had recovered from COVID-19. The sequencing input was PBMCs or T cells enriched from blood (not recorded which). The chain uses TRBV19 and TRBJ2-1; 9 nucleotides line up with TRBD1. The CDR3 loop reads CASRLLGTGTAREQFF. The CDR3 region has the DNA TGTGCCAGTAGGCTTTTAGGGACAGGGACCGCTCGCGAGCAGTTCTTC.